One sample yielded the 10 T cell receptor beta chains listed below, sequenced in a study of cytomegalovirus exposure and HLA in healthy donors. PCR involved 60 Vbeta and 13 Jbeta primers. Sequencing used immunoSEQ multiplex PCR; TCRdb keeps in-frame clones, though not all of them. The profile shows about 160,000 clones, approximately 77% of them singletons. Input material: PBMCs. The receptors originated from a middle-aged man in good health and CMV-seropositive.

The J gene is TRBJ2-1, the V gene TRBV2; D is unclear. Per germline, CDR1 SNHLY and CDR2 FYNNEI. The V end was cut by 7 bases, the J end by 0 bases, with 13 bases between. The CDR3 loop spans 15 amino acids. CDR3 in DNA: TGTGCCAGCAAACCCGGGTCGAGCTCCTACAATGAGCAGTTCTTC. It encodes CASKPGSSSYNEQFF.

The V gene is TRBV6-1, the J gene TRBJ2-1; the D is unclear. This CDR3 comprises 11 residues. Germline values: CDR1 MNHNS, CDR2 SASEGT. The germline V and J ends were trimmed by 4 bases and 7 bases, with 5 bases remaining between them. This CDR3 is CASSVLNEQFF. DNA of the CDR3: TGTGCCAGCAGTGTTTTAAATGAGCAGTTCTTC.

This chain uses TRBV10-3 with TRBJ2-5, with D tentatively TRBD1 (5 bases). The CDR3 sequence is 16 residues long. The V gene lost 10 bases and the J gene lost 5 bases, with 26 bases spanning the gap. Germline V gives CDR1 ENHRY, CDR2 SYGVKD. This CDR3 is CATVQGSLSSGETQYF. The CDR3 nucleotides read TGTGCCACGGTCCAGGGCAGCCTATCATCAGGGGAGACCCAGTACTTC.

The chain is built from TRBV19 and TRBJ2-1; 13 bases match TRBD2. The CDR3 extends over 15 amino acids. Looked up from germline, CDR1 is LNHDA and CDR2 is SQIVND (reference sequence). V lost 4 bases to trimming and J lost 7 bases; unmatched junction nucleotides: 4. DNA for the CDR3: TGTGCCAGTAGTAGGGGACTAGCGGGGAGGAATGAGCAGTTCTTC. Amino acid sequence: CASSRGLAGRNEQFF.

For the CDR3, the DNA is TGTGCCAGCAGGAGGGACAGGGGGCTTAGTGAAGCTTTCTTT. Residues: CASRRDRGLSEAFF. The J gene is TRBJ1-1, the V gene TRBV6-5, with 12 bases that match TRBD1. The CDR3 is made up of 14 amino acids. Germline CDR1 and CDR2: MNHEY and SVGAGI. The trim removed 6 bases at V and 7 bases at J, leaving 6 bases unmatched.

The chain carries TRBV5-1 and TRBJ1-1; 11 bases agree with TRBD1. V gave up 2 bases and J gave up 0 bases; unmatched junction bases: 9. CDR3 length: 18 residues. CDR1 and CDR2 from the germline V gene are SGHRS and YFSETQ. The CDR3 is CASSFRPGQGALNTEAFF. CDR3 bases: TGCGCCAGCAGCTTTAGGCCAGGACAGGGGGCTCTGAACACTGAAGCTTTCTTT.

V is TRBV19 and J is TRBJ2-2; D is uncertain. The ends were cut back, 7 bases at V and 4 bases at J, with 16 bases in the middle. The CDR3 is 15 residues long. The germline V gene encodes CDR1 LNHDA and CDR2 SQIVND (reference sequence). The CDR3 region is CASNPSGFRTGELFF. As DNA, the CDR3 is TGTGCCAGTAACCCATCGGGTTTTCGCACCGGGGAGCTGTTTTTT.

V gene TRBV19 combines with J gene TRBJ1-2; TRBD1 matches at 12 bases. The germline V gene encodes CDR1 LNHDA and CDR2 SQIVND (reference sequence). This CDR3 contains 17 residues. With V trimmed by 5 bases and J by 4 bases, 11 bases remained unmatched. The CDR3 DNA is TGTGCCAGTAGTGCTAGGGACAGGGGGCTCCTGGTCTATGGCTACACCTTC. Protein: CASSARDRGLLVYGYTF.

The rearrangement links TRBV5-1 to TRBJ1-4, with a tentative D call TRBD1 (5 bases). Deletions cut 1 base from V and 1 base from J, with 5 bases between. The CDR3 has 14 residues. Germline V gives CDR1 SGHRS, CDR2 YFSETQ. The chain's CDR3 is CASSLTGTNEKLFF. The CDR3 bases are TGCGCCAGCAGCTTGACAGGAACTAATGAAAAACTGTTTTTT.

CDR3 DNA: TGTGCCAGCAGCCTCAATCGGAGGGACAATGAGCAGTTCTTC. Its protein is CASSLNRRDNEQFF. The chain couples TRBV7-2 to TRBJ2-1, with a possible D match to TRBD2 (6 bases). Germline CDR1 SGHTA, CDR2 FQGNSA. Trimming pared 5 bases from V and 5 bases from J, leaving 13 bases between. The CDR3 is made up of 14 amino acids.